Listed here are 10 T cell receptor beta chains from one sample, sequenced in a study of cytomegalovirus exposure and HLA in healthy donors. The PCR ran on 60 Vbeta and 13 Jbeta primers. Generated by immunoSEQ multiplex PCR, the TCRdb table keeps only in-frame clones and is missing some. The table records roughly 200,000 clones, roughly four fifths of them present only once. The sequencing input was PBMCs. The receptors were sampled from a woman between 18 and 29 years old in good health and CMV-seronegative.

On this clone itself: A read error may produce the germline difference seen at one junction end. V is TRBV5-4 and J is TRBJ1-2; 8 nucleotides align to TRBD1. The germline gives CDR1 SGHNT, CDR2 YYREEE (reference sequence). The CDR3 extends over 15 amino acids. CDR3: CASSQMDRVYGGYTF. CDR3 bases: TGCGCCAGCAGCCAGATGGACAGGGTGTATGGTGGCTACACCTTC.

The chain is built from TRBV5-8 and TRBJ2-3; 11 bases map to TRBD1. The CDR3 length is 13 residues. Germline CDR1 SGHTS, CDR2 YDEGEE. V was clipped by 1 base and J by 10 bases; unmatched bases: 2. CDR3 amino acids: CASSLRTGGAQYF. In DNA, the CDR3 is TGTGCCAGCAGCTTGCGGACAGGGGGCGCGCAGTATTTT.

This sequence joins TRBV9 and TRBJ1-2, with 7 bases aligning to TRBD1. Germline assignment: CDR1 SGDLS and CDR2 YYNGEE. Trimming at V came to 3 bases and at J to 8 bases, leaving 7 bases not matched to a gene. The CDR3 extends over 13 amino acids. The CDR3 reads CASSGQTGSGYTF. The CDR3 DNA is TGTGCCAGCAGCGGTCAGACAGGGTCCGGCTACACCTTC.

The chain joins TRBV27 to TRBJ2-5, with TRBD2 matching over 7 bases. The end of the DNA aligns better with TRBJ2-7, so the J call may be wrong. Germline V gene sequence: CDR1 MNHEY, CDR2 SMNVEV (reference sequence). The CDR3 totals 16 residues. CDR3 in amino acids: CASSLELVAGAYEQYF. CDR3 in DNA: TGTGCCAGCAGTTTAGAACTTGTGGCGGGAGCCTACGAGCAGTACTTC.

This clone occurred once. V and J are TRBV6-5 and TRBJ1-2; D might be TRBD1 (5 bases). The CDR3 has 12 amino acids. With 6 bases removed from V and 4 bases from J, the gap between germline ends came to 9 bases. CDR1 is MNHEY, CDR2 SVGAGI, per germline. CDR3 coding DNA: TGTGCCAGCAGACTGGGGGGCTATGGCTACACCTTC. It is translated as CASRLGGYGYTF.

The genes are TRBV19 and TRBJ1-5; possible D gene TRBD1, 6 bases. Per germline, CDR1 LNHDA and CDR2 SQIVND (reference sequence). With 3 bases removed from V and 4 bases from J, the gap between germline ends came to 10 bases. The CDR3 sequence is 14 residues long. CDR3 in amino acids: CASSIRDTNQPQHF. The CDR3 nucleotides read TGTGCCAGTAGTATTAGGGACACAAATCAGCCCCAGCATTTT.

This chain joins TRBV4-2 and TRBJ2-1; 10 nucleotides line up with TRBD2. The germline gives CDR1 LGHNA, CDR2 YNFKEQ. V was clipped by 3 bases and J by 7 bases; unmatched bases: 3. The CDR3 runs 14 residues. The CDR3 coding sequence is TGTGCCAGCAGCCACGGACTAGCGGAGAATGAGCAGTTCTTC. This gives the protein CASSHGLAENEQFF.

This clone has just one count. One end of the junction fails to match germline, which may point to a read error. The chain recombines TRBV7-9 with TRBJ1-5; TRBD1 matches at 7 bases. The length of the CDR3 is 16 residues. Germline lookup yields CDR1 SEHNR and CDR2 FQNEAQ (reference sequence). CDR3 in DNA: TGTTCCAGCAGCTTAGCTTTCGGGACAGACAATCAGCCCCAGCATTTT. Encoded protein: CSSSLAFGTDNQPQHF.

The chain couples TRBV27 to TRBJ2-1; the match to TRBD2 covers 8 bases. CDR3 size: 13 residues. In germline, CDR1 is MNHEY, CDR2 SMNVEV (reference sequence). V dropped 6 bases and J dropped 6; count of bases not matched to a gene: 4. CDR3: CASRRTSGNEQFF. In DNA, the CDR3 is TGTGCCAGCAGGCGAACTAGCGGCAATGAGCAGTTCTTC.

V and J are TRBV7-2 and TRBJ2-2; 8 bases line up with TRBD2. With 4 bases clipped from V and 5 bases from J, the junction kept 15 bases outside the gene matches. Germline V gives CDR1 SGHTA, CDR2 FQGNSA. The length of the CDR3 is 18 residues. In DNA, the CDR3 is TGTGCCAGCAGCTCTTTTCCCGGGACTAGATTGGGTACCGGGGAGCTGTTTTTT. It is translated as CASSSFPGTRLGTGELFF.